A selection of T cell receptor beta chains follows, all from one sample in a study of T cell responses to AZD1222 COVID-19 vaccine. Measured with immunoSEQ multiplex PCR; TCRdb has only the in-frame clones, and not every one. The table lists some 98,000 clones, roughly 90% of them singletons. Source: peripheral blood, taken on day 0 of AZD1222 vaccination. These TCRs come from an adult in good health. The CDR3 runs from the conserved cysteine through the conserved F or W. A D gene is named only where the DNA matches it firmly. Clone size is not always given. Where it is, it says once, few, many or a class for expanded clones.

TRBD2,TRBJ2-7,TRBV6-5,.,TGTGCCAGCAGATATAGCGGGGGGGTGGACGAGCAGTACTTC,CASRYSGGVDEQYF
.,TRBJ1-2,TRBV5-6,.,TGTGCCAGCAGCTTGGCCTCGAGGACCTATGGCTACACCTTC,CASSLASRTYGYTF
.,TRBJ2-5,TRBV7-8,.,TGTGCCAGCAGCGCGTGGGACTACCAAGAGACCCAGTACTTC,CASSAWDYQETQYF
.,TRBJ2-7,TRBV3-1/TRBV3-2,.,TGTGCCAGCAGCCAACCGCCCCTCTACGAGCAGTACTTC,CASSQPPLYEQYF
.,TRBJ1-1,TRBV6-5,.,TGTGCCAGCAGTCTCGGCAGGGGCACTGAAGCTTTCTTT,CASSLGRGTEAFF
.,TRBJ2-1,TRBV5-6,.,TGTGCCAGCAGCTTGGCCAACTATTACAATGAGCAGTTCTTC,CASSLANYYNEQFF
TRBD2,TRBJ2-1,TRBV9,.,TGTGCCAGCAGCCTCACGCGGGGGGGTTACAATGAGCAGTTCTTC,CASSLTRGGYNEQFF
TRBD1,TRBJ1-6,TRBV7-3,once,TGTGCCAGCAGCCGGAACAGGGGGTCACCCCTCCACTTT,CASSRNRGSPLHF
.,TRBJ2-5,TRBV9,.,TGTGCCAGCAGCGTAGCGCAGCAAGAGACCCAGTACTTC,CASSVAQQETQYF
.,TRBJ1-1,TRBV3-1/TRBV3-2,.,TGTGCCAGCACCCCCCGGGGGGGGAGGGTAGGAATGAACACTGAAGCTTTCTTT,CASTPRGGRVGMNTEAFF
.,TRBJ1-5,TRBV19,.,TGTGCCAGTAGGGGGGCGCCTAGCAATCAGCCCCAGCATTTT,CASRGAPSNQPQHF
TRBD1,TRBJ2-3,TRBV7-9,.,TGTGCCAGCAGCTCCGGGACAGGGTATACGCAGTATTTT,CASSSGTGYTQYF
.,TRBJ2-5,TRBV19,.,TGTGCCAGTAGTATTCGCGAGACCCAGTACTTC,CASSIRETQYF
.,TRBJ2-6,TRBV7-3,.,TGTGCCAGCAGCCCTCAAATCTCTGGGGCCAACGTCCTGACTTTC,CASSPQISGANVLTF
.,TRBJ2-7,TRBV7-2,.,TGTGCCAGCAGCTTAAACCGGGGGGCCTCCTACGAGCAGTACTTC,CASSLNRGASYEQYF
.,TRBJ2-7,TRBV2,few,TGTGCCAGCAGCTCGGGGGCAGGGGATCACGAGCAGTACTTC,CASSSGAGDHEQYF
.,TRBJ2-5,TRBV7-6,.,TGTGCCAGCAGCTTAGGGCCGGGTAGCGGACAAGAGACCCAGTACTTC,CASSLGPGSGQETQYF
.,TRBJ2-5,TRBV5-1,.,TGCGCCAGCAGCTTACAGGAGACCCAGTACTTC,CASSLQETQYF
.,TRBJ1-5,TRBV4-3,few,TGCGCCAGCAGCCAAGATCTTCAGGGAGGGGTCGGCAATCAGCCCCAGCATTTT,CASSQDLQGGVGNQPQHF
.,TRBJ1-1,TRBV7-9,.,TGTGCCAGCAGCTTAGTGAGGTCGGGGAACACTGAAGCTTTCTTT,CASSLVRSGNTEAFF
.,TRBJ1-1,TRBV11-2,.,TGTGCCAGCAGCCAAACAGTGAACACTGAAGCTTTCTTT,CASSQTVNTEAFF
.,TRBJ2-1,TRBV5-1,.,TGCGCCAGCAGCTTGGCCATGGTTGACCCACGATTCTTC,CASSLAMVDPRFF
TRBD1,TRBJ2-2,TRBV7-7,.,TGTGCCAGCAGCCCGACAGGGCTGCTGTTTTTT,CASSPTGLLFF
.,TRBJ1-4,TRBV3-1/TRBV3-2,.,TGTGCCAGCAGCCCGGACAGTAATGAAAAACTGTTTTTT,CASSPDSNEKLFF
.,TRBJ1-1,TRBV3-1/TRBV3-2,once,TGTGCCAGCAGCCAAGAATCCAGGAACACTGAAGCTTTCTTT,CASSQESRNTEAFF
.,TRBJ2-5,TRBV16,.,TGTGCCAGCACCTACGAAGAGACCCAGTACTTC,CASTYEETQYF
TRBD1,TRBJ1-3,TRBV6-5,.,TGTGCCAGCAAGAGACTACACAGGGGTGGAAACACCATATATTTT,CASKRLHRGGNTIYF
.,TRBJ1-2,TRBV28,.,TGTGCCAGCAACTTTTCCCCTAACTATGGCTACACCTTC,CASNFSPNYGYTF
.,TRBJ1-5,TRBV2,.,TGTGCCAGCAGTGAATTTTGGGTTAGCAATCAGCCCCAGCATTTT,CASSEFWVSNQPQHF
.,TRBJ1-2,TRBV7-2,.,TGTGCCAGCCAAACGTCGGGGGCACGCGGCTACACCTTC,CASQTSGARGYTF
TRBD1,TRBJ1-5,TRBV6-5,.,TGTGCCAGCATTACGGACAGGGCCAATCAGCCCCAGCATTTT,CASITDRANQPQHF
TRBD1,TRBJ1-4,TRBV5-1,.,TGCGCCAGCAGCTTCCGACAGGGACCTGAAAAACTGTTTTTT,CASSFRQGPEKLFF
TRBD1,TRBJ2-7,TRBV6-2/TRBV6-3,once,TGTGCCAGCAGTCCCAGACAGGGATTGTTCTACGAGCAGTACTTC,CASSPRQGLFYEQYF
TRBD1,TRBJ1-1,TRBV5-4,.,TGTGCCAGCAGCTTGGGACAGGGGGCTCACACTGAAGCTTTCTTT,CASSLGQGAHTEAFF
.,TRBJ2-7,TRBV19,.,TGTGCCAGTAGTACGGGCGTTACCTACGAGCAGTACTTC,CASSTGVTYEQYF
TRBD1,TRBJ1-3,TRBV4-1,.,TGCGCCAGCAGCCGAGGACAGGTCTTATCTGCTGGAAAAACCATATATTTT,CASSRGQVLSAGKTIYF
.,TRBJ1-1,TRBV19,.,TGTGCCACTGAATGGGGCAACACTGAAGCTTTCTTT,CATEWGNTEAFF
.,TRBJ1-4,TRBV30,.,TGTGCCTGGAATAACAGGGCTTTAAATGAAAAACTGTTTTTT,CAWNNRALNEKLFF
TRBD1,TRBJ1-1,TRBV6-5,.,TGTGCCACTTCAGGGACAGCCACTGAAGCTTTCTTT,CATSGTATEAFF
.,TRBJ1-6,TRBV19,few,TGTGCCAGTACCGCGATCCGGGACGGAGGGTCCTATAATTCACCCCTCCACTTT,CASTAIRDGGSYNSPLHF
TRBD2,TRBJ2-1,TRBV7-9,.,TGTGCCAGCAGTCCTAGCGTTGTTAGCGGGGGGGCCGGCAATGAGCAGTTCTTC,CASSPSVVSGGAGNEQFF
TRBD1,TRBJ1-4,TRBV19,once,TGTGCCAGTAGCCATGAAGACAGGGCCCGGGAAAAACTGTTTTTT,CASSHEDRAREKLFF
.,TRBJ1-5,TRBV11-2,.,TGTGCCAGCAGCTTAAGTGACGAACAGCCCCAGCATTTT,CASSLSDEQPQHF
.,TRBJ2-3,TRBV24-1,.,TGTGCCACCGGCGCGGGGGCTACAGATACGCAGTATTTT,CATGAGATDTQYF
TRBD1,TRBJ1-2,TRBV3-1/TRBV3-2,.,TGTGCCAGCAGCCAAACAGGGGGCTATGGCTACACCTTC,CASSQTGGYGYTF
.,TRBJ1-1,TRBV19,once,TGTGCCAGTAGAACTTTAAGGGGGTTGGAAGCTTTCTTT,CASRTLRGLEAFF
TRBD1,TRBJ2-3,TRBV19,.,TGTGCCAGTAGGAGGACAGGGGTAGATACGCAGTATTTT,CASRRTGVDTQYF